Detailed here is one T cell receptor (beta chain). Measured with immunoSEQ multiplex PCR; TCRdb has only the in-frame clones, and not every one. Among approximately 250,000 clones listed, 86% were seen once. This sample is part of a study of blood T cell repertoires in COVID-19. Background on the study: Samples came from the United States, Italy and Spain, spanning acute and convalescent COVID-19. From T cells, B-cell-depleted T cells, or PBMCs came the material, which was cDNA or gDNA.

Trimming stripped 0 bases from V and 2 bases from J, with 11 bases between. The length of the CDR3 is 15 residues. Germline CDR1 reads SGHRS; CDR2 reads YFSETQ. This receptor was identified in a man aged 30 to 39 with active or convalescent COVID-19. The sequenced sample consisted of peripheral blood. The chain uses TRBV5-1 and TRBJ1-1; no clear D. The CDR3 is CASSLVKQSNTEAFF. The CDR3 nucleotides read TGCGCCAGCAGCTTGGTTAAACAGAGTAACACTGAAGCTTTCTTT.